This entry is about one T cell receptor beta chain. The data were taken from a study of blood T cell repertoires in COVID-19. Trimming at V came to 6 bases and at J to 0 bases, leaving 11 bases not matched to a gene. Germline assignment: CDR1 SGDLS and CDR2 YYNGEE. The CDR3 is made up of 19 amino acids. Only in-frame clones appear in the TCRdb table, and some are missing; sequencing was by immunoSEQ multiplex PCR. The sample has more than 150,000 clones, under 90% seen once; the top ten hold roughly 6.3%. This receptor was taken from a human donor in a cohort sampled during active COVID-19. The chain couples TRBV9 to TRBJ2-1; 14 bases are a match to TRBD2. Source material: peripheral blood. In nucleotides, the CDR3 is TGTGCCAGCAACAACAGACTAGCGGGGGGGGCCAGCTCCTACAATGAGCAGTTCTTC. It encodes CASNNRLAGGASSYNEQFF.